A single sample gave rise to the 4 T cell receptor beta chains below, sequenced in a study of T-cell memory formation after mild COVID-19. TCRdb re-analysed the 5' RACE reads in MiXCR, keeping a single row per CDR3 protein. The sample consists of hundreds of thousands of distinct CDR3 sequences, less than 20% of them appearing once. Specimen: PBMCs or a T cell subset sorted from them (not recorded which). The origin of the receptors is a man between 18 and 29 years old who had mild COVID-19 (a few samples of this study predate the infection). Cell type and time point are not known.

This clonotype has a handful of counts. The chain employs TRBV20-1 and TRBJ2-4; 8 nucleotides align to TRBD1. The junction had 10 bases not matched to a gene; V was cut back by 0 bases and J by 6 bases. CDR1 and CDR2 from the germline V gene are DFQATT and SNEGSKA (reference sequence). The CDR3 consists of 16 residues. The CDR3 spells CSARDRVQGALNIQYF. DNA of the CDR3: TGCAGTGCTAGAGATCGCGTGCAGGGGGCTTTAAACATTCAGTACTTC.

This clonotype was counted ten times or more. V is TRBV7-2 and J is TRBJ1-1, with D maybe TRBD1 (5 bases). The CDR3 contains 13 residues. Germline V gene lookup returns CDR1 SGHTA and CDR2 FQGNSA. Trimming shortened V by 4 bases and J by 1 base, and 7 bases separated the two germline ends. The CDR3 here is CASSSGQNTEAFF. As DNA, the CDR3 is TGTGCCAGCAGCTCCGGACAGAACACTGAAGCTTTCTTT. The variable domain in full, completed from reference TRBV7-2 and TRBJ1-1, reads GAGVSQSPSNKVTEKGKDVELRCDPISGHTALYWYRQSLGQGLEFLIYFQGNSAPDKSGLPSDRFSAERTGGSVSTLTIQRTQQEDSAVYLCASSSGQNTEAFFGQGTRLTVV.

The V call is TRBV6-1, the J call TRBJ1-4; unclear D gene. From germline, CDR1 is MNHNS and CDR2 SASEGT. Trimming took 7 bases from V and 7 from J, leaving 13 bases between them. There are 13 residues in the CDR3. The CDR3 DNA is TGTGCCAGCATCCGGAACAGAGGTGAAAAACTGTTTTTT. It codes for CASIRNRGEKLFF.

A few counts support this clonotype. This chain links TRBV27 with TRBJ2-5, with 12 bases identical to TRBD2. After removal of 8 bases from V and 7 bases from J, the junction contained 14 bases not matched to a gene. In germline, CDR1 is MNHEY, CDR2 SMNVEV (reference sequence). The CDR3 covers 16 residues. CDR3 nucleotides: TGTGCCAGCGCCCTGACTAGCGGGGGCGCCGAGGGGACCCAGTACTTC. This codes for CASALTSGGAEGTQYF.